These 26 T cell receptor beta chains share one sample of origin, sequenced in a study of T cell changes during pregnancy in multiple sclerosis. Here immunoSEQ multiplex PCR was the method, and the copy in TCRdb shows in-frame clones only, minus some. Here the sample spans some 97,000 clones, approximately 94% being singletons. Sequenced material: peripheral blood, taken before pregnancy. These receptor sequences come from a female donor with multiple sclerosis, enrolled in a pregnancy study.

CDR3 nucleotides: TGTGCCAGCAGCCGCCAGGGGGCCGGATCCACCAACGTCCTGACTTTC. It encodes CASSRQGAGSTNVLTF. The rearrangement uses TRBV28 and TRBJ2-6; TRBD1 agrees at 8 bases. Germline V CDR1 and CDR2: MDHEN, SYDVKM. The CDR3 is made up of 16 amino acids. V lost 6 bases, J lost 8 bases, and 12 bases stayed unmatched.

CDR3 DNA: TGTGCCAGCAGCCCTCGAACCGGGACAGTATTGAACAATGAGCAGTTCTTC. Translated, it gives CASSPRTGTVLNNEQFF. This chain links TRBV11-2 with TRBJ2-1, with 7 bases lining up with TRBD1. Germline V gene lookup returns CDR1 SGHAT and CDR2 FQNNGV. Unmatched junction bases numbered 15, after V lost 5 bases and J lost 5 bases. The CDR3 length is 17 residues.

This clone was detected once. This chain uses TRBV30 with TRBJ2-2, with a possible D match to TRBD1 (5 bases). V dropped 0 bases and J dropped 4 bases, with 9 bases sitting between them. This CDR3 is 14 amino acids long. Germline-derived CDR1 and CDR2 are GTSNPN and SVGIG (reference sequence). CDR3 in DNA: TGTGCCTGGAGTGTACTGACAGTCACCGGGGAGCTGTTTTTT. Translation gives CAWSVLTVTGELFF. Together with reference TRBV30 and TRBJ2-2, the CDR3 gives the full variable domain: SQTIHQWPATLVQPVGSPLSLECTVEGTSNPNLYWYRQAAGRGLQLLFYSVGIGQISSEVPQNLSASRPQDRQFILSSKKLLLSDSGFYLCAWSVLTVTGELFFGEGSRLTVL.

The CDR3 DNA sequence: TGTGCCAGCAGCTTGCAGGGCGGGATGTCCGGTGAGCAGTTCTTC. Its translation: CASSLQGGMSGEQFF. The V gene is TRBV7-3, the J gene TRBJ2-1, with a possible D match to TRBD2 (6 bases). V was clipped by 3 bases and J by 9 bases, with 18 bases between them. The CDR3 is made up of 15 amino acids. Germline CDR1 SGHTA, CDR2 FQGTGA. The full variable domain, its missing parts supplied by reference TRBV7-3 and TRBJ2-1, is GAGVSQTPSNKVTEKGKYVELRCDPISGHTALYWYRQSLGQGPEFLIYFQGTGAADDSGLPNDRFFAVRPEGSVSTLKIQRTERGDSAVYLCASSLQGGMSGEQFFGPGTRLTVL.

This clone came up once. Here the CDR3 DNA reads TGTGCCAGCAGTTTGCGAGACAGGGACGAGCAGTACTTC. Amino acid sequence: CASSLRDRDEQYF. The chain employs TRBV27 and TRBJ2-7; TRBD1 matches 7 bases. Germline V gene sequence: CDR1 MNHEY, CDR2 SMNVEV (reference sequence). With 3 bases clipped from V and 5 bases from J, the junction kept 4 bases outside the gene matches. The CDR3 covers 13 residues.

This rearrangement joins TRBV2 to TRBJ1-4; no reliable D call. V lost 7 bases and J 6 bases, leaving 15 bases between the germline ends. The CDR3 contains 14 residues. The germline V gene has CDR1 SNHLY and CDR2 FYNNEI. CDR3: CASTQTYTDEKLFF. The DNA for the CDR3 is TGTGCCAGCACCCAGACATACACAGATGAAAAACTGTTTTTT.

Concerning this clone: Other DNA sequences from this sample encode an identical CDR3 as well. The chain uses TRBV7-3 and TRBJ2-3; 9 bases fit TRBD2. V shed 0 bases and J 0 bases; nucleotides not matched to a gene: 7. The CDR3 contains 18 residues. Germline V CDR1 and CDR2: SGHTA, FQGTGA. The CDR3, as DNA: TGTGCCAGCAGCTTAACGGCGGGAGGGGGCGGTAGCACAGATACGCAGTATTTT. Protein sequence: CASSLTAGGGGSTDTQYF. Together with reference TRBV7-3 and TRBJ2-3, the CDR3 gives the full variable domain: GAGVSQTPSNKVTEKGKYVELRCDPISGHTALYWYRQSLGQGPEFLIYFQGTGAADDSGLPNDRFFAVRPEGSVSTLKIQRTERGDSAVYLCASSLTAGGGGSTDTQYFGPGTRLTVL.

In nucleotides, the CDR3 is TGTGCCTGGTCGGGGGGGTCGAACACTGAAGCTTTCTTT. This codes for CAWSGGSNTEAFF. The J gene is TRBJ1-1, the V gene TRBV30; TRBD1 is a possible D gene (5 bases). CDR1 GTSNPN and CDR2 SVGIG come from the germline V gene (reference sequence). CDR3 length: 13 amino acids. V dropped 5 bases and J dropped 1 base, with 11 bases sitting between them.

This clone was recorded once. The CDR3 is CASSLALYEQYF. The DNA for the CDR3 is TGTGCCAGCAGCTTAGCCCTTTACGAGCAGTACTTC. V gene TRBV7-2 combines with J gene TRBJ2-7; D is unclear. Trimming removed 0 bases at V and 4 bases at J, with 4 bases between. The CDR3 is made up of 12 amino acids. CDR1 and CDR2 from the germline V gene are SGHTA and FQGNSA.

The CDR3 DNA reads TGTGCCAGCAGCGTAAGAGTTGGGACAGGGTACTACGAGCAGTACTTC. Its translation is CASSVRVGTGYYEQYF. This rearrangement joins TRBV13 to TRBJ2-7; TRBD1 aligns across 9 bases. There are 16 residues in the CDR3. Unmatched junction bases numbered 11, after V lost 5 bases and J lost 3 bases. Germline-derived CDR1 and CDR2 are PRHDT and FYEKMQ (reference sequence).

The count of this clone is one. The CDR3 DNA sequence: TGTGCCAGCAGTAAGGGGTCAGGGTCCCTCTTCTACACCTTC. Its protein product is CASSKGSGSLFYTF. The genes are TRBV27 and TRBJ1-2; TRBD1 might be the D (5 bases). Trimming removed 5 bases at V and 10 bases at J, with 20 bases between. This CDR3 has 14 amino acids. Per germline, CDR1 MNHEY and CDR2 SMNVEV (reference sequence).

This sequence joins TRBV4-1 and TRBJ2-3; TRBD1 matches at 10 bases. The V gene end was trimmed by 11 bases and the J gene end by 3 bases; junction bases not matched to a gene: 5. Germline CDR1 reads MGHRA; CDR2 reads YSYEKL. The CDR3 length is 13 residues. Here the CDR3 reads CAGQGESTDTQYF. Here the CDR3 DNA reads TGCGCCGGACAGGGGGAGTCAACAGATACGCAGTATTTT.

This clone has more than one count but fewer than ten. The chain couples TRBV19 to TRBJ1-1, with D possibly matching TRBD1 (5 bases). The CDR3 covers 17 residues. Germline loops: CDR1 LNHDA, CDR2 SQIVND (reference sequence). Trimming removed 6 bases at V and 4 bases at J, with 24 bases between. The CDR3 DNA reads TGTGCCAGTAGCGTCGGACACAGTAACTCGAAACTCACTGAAGCTTTCTTT. Protein sequence: CASSVGHSNSKLTEAFF.

The genes are TRBV7-9 and TRBJ1-4; 8 bases fit TRBD1. The V segment lost 0 bases and the J segment 7 bases; nucleotides outside the gene matches: 4. The CDR3 is 15 amino acids. Germline lookup yields CDR1 SEHNR and CDR2 FQNEAQ (reference sequence). CDR3 region: CASSLAQGAGEKLFF. The CDR3 nucleotides read TGTGCCAGCAGCTTAGCGCAGGGGGCCGGTGAAAAACTGTTTTTT.

This sequence joins TRBV7-2 and TRBJ2-7, with 10 nucleotides matching TRBD2. Germline V gives CDR1 SGHTA, CDR2 FQGNSA. The CDR3 spans 14 residues. Losses at the gene ends were 2 bases for V and 5 bases for J; bases not matched to a gene: 3. This CDR3 reads CASSLLAGVNEQYF. The CDR3 bases are TGTGCCAGCAGCTTACTAGCGGGAGTCAACGAGCAGTACTTC.

DNA for the CDR3: TGTGCCAGCAACAGCCTCACAGATACGCAGTATTTT. It is translated as CASNSLTDTQYF. The chain employs TRBV27 and TRBJ2-3; D is ambiguous. CDR1 is MNHEY, CDR2 SMNVEV, per germline (reference sequence). V was shortened by 7 bases and J by 2 bases, with 7 bases between the two germline ends. This CDR3 has 12 residues.

The chain has TRBV28 and TRBJ2-3; TRBD2 agrees at 10 bases. The CDR3 sequence is 16 residues long. V dropped 6 bases and J dropped 0; count of bases not matched to a gene: 6. CDR1 MDHEN and CDR2 SYDVKM come from the germline V gene. The CDR3 reads CASRAIAGGSTDTQYF. In DNA, the CDR3 is TGTGCCAGCAGAGCAATAGCGGGGGGTAGCACAGATACGCAGTATTTT.

A few counts support this clone. This sequence joins TRBV5-4 and TRBJ2-1, with a weak D call TRBD2 (6 bases). V was trimmed by 0 bases and J by 9 bases, leaving 19 bases between them. This CDR3 spans 16 amino acids. Germline CDR1 is SGHNT and CDR2 is YYREEE (reference sequence). CDR3 bases: TGTGCCAGCAGCTTGGATCGGGGTGGGGGGAAGGGTGAGCAGTTCTTC. Encoded protein: CASSLDRGGGKGEQFF.

This clone was seen once. The chain uses TRBV29-1 and TRBJ2-3; D is possibly TRBD2 (5 bases). Germline V gene data show CDR1 as SQVTM and CDR2 as ANQGSEA. The CDR3 consists of 14 residues. CDR3 in amino acids: CSIPRLAGTDTQYF. The CDR3 DNA sequence: TGCAGTATCCCCCGGCTAGCAGGCACAGATACGCAGTATTTT.

The chain links TRBV27 to TRBJ2-1; D is perhaps TRBD2 (5 bases). V lost 5 bases and J 3 bases, leaving 11 bases between the germline ends. CDR1 and CDR2 from the germline V gene are MNHEY and SMNVEV (reference sequence). The CDR3 spans 14 residues. The CDR3 loop is CASSPSSFYNEQFF. DNA for the CDR3: TGTGCCAGCAGTCCATCTAGCTTCTACAATGAGCAGTTCTTC.

V usage is TRBV19 and J usage is TRBJ1-5; 8 bases are a match to TRBD1. CDR1 LNHDA and CDR2 SQIVND come from the germline V gene (reference sequence). With V trimmed by 3 bases and J by 9 bases, 7 bases remained unmatched. This CDR3 is built from 14 residues. DNA for the CDR3: TGTGCCAGTAGTATCGGACAGGGCCCGGCGCCCCAGCATTTT. It specifies CASSIGQGPAPQHF.

The chain recombines TRBV30 with TRBJ1-5; D is unclear. The CDR3 length is 13 residues. Trimming removed 1 base from V and 3 bases from J, with 7 bases in between. Germline V lookup: CDR1 GTSNPN, CDR2 SVGIG (reference sequence). For the CDR3, the DNA is TGTGCCTGGAGTGAACAGCTCAATCAGCCCCAGCATTTT. It specifies CAWSEQLNQPQHF.

CDR3 sequence (DNA): TGTGCCAGCAGCCCGGGACAGGGGGCTGATGAGCAGTTCTTC. It yields the protein CASSPGQGADEQFF. The chain is built from TRBV7-3 and TRBJ2-1, with 12 bases identical to TRBD1. J lost 8 bases, V lost 5 bases, and 4 bases had no gene match. The germline V gene has CDR1 SGHTA and CDR2 FQGTGA. The CDR3 contains 14 residues. Complete variable domain (other parts from reference TRBV7-3 and TRBJ2-1): GAGVSQTPSNKVTEKGKYVELRCDPISGHTALYWYRQSLGQGPEFLIYFQGTGAADDSGLPNDRFFAVRPEGSVSTLKIQRTERGDSAVYLCASSPGQGADEQFFGPGTRLTVL.

This clone is a singleton in its sample. The V call is TRBV5-6, the J call TRBJ1-2; no definite D call. Trimming stripped 0 bases from V and 4 bases from J, with 10 bases between. Germline V gives CDR1 SGHDT, CDR2 YYEEEE. This CDR3 has 14 amino acids. The CDR3 here is CASSLASFGYGYTF. CDR3 nucleotide sequence: TGTGCCAGCAGCTTGGCCTCCTTCGGCTATGGCTACACCTTC. The variable domain in full, with the rest retrieved from reference TRBV5-6 and TRBJ1-2, is DAGVTQSPTHLIKTRGQQVTLRCSPKSGHDTVSWYQQALGQGPQFIFQYYEEEERQRGNFPDRFSGHQFPNYSSELNVNALLLGDSALYLCASSLASFGYGYTFGSGTRLTVV.

The chain recombines TRBV27 with TRBJ2-1, with 10 bases that match TRBD2. Germline V gives CDR1 MNHEY, CDR2 SMNVEV (reference sequence). The V gene end was trimmed by 3 bases and the J gene end by 6 bases; junction bases not matched to a gene: 5. The CDR3 sequence is 15 residues long. The CDR3 DNA follows: TGTGCCAGCAGTTTCCTAGCGGGGGTGTCCAATGAGCAGTTCTTC. It specifies CASSFLAGVSNEQFF.

This clone was found once. This chain links TRBV29-1 with TRBJ1-5, with D perhaps matching TRBD1 (5 bases). The CDR3 has 12 residues. Germline V gene lookup returns CDR1 SQVTM and CDR2 ANQGSEA. Trimming took off 4 bases at V and 4 bases at J, with 8 bases between the two ends. CDR3 DNA: TGCAGCGTTGGCCAGGGTAATCAGCCCCAGCATTTT. Translation: CSVGQGNQPQHF.